This T cell receptor (beta chain) was documented in a study of patients and donors after allogeneic stem cell transplantation. MiXCR, applied by TCRdb to the RT-PCR reads, yields one record per CDR3 protein. There are approximately 1,500 distinct CDR3 sequences in the sample; 27% occur only once, and about 39% lies in the top ten. By its share, this clonotype is hyperexpanded (1% or more). Germline lookup yields CDR1 KGHSH and CDR2 LQKENI. The CDR3 totals 13 residues. V was clipped by 4 bases and J by 2 bases, with 7 bases between them. The receptor was isolated from a human donor who was either an allogeneic HSCT recipient or a stem cell or donor lymphocyte infusion donor (not recorded which). It is not recorded whose cells these are; they may come from a transplant donor. V gene TRBV18 combines with J gene TRBJ2-3, with D maybe TRBD2 (5 bases). Sequencing input: blood, either unsorted or a sorted T cell fraction (not recorded which). The CDR3 DNA follows: TGTGCCAGCTCACAGCGGTTCACAGATACGCAGTATTTT. Translation gives CASSQRFTDTQYF.